The 14 T cell receptor beta chains reported below all come from one sample, sequenced in a study of blood T cell repertoires in COVID-19. Measured with immunoSEQ multiplex PCR; TCRdb has only the in-frame clones, and not every one. In the table there are 150,000 to 180,000 clones, roughly 84% of which are singletons. The sequenced sample consisted of peripheral blood. The receptors derive from a man in his 60s with COVID-19, enrolled during active disease.

The chain uses TRBV7-6 and TRBJ1-2; 9 positions match TRBD1. The CDR3 extends over 13 amino acids. Trimming cost V 5 bases and J 7 bases; bases outside gene matches: 5. Germline assignment: CDR1 SGHVS and CDR2 FNYEAQ. CDR3 sequence: CASSLQGARGYTF. CDR3 DNA: TGTGCCAGCAGCCTACAGGGGGCGCGTGGCTACACCTTC.

The V call is TRBV21-1, the J call TRBJ2-3; the D call in the table, TRBD2, was not verified against the DNA. TRBV21-1 is termed a pseudogene. The CDR3 totals 18 residues. CDR3 sequence (DNA): TGTGCCAGCAGCAAACCGGGACTAGCGGGAGGGCCATCAGATACGCAGTATTTT. Its protein is CASSKPGLAGGPSDTQYF.

The V call is TRBV4-2, the J call TRBJ1-5; perhaps TRBD1 as D (5 bases). Trimming stripped 0 bases from V and 9 bases from J, with 12 bases between. The CDR3 has 14 amino acids. Germline V gives CDR1 LGHNA, CDR2 YNFKEQ. CDR3 sequence reads: CASSQEEGQGPQHF. In DNA form, the CDR3 reads TGTGCCAGCAGCCAAGAGGAGGGGCAGGGGCCCCAGCATTTT.

This clone was picked up one time. The chain employs TRBV5-4 and TRBJ1-1, with D perhaps matching TRBD1 (5 bases). Germline V CDR1 and CDR2: SGHNT, YYREEE (reference sequence). Deletions cut 2 bases from V and 4 bases from J, with 21 bases between. The CDR3 length is 17 residues. For the CDR3, the DNA is TGTGCCAGCAGCTTCGGGGGGAACACTGTCTCAACCACTGAAGCTTTCTTT. This encodes CASSFGGNTVSTTEAFF.

J is TRBJ2-1 and V is TRBV7-9, with TRBD2 as a possible D gene (7 bases). The germline gives CDR1 SEHNR, CDR2 FQNEAQ (reference sequence). Trimming took off 4 bases at V and 2 bases at J, with 15 bases between the two ends. CDR3 size: 16 residues. CDR3 sequence reads: CASSSLGGGPYNEQFF. The CDR3, as DNA: TGTGCCAGCAGCTCCTTGGGGGGGGGCCCCTACAATGAGCAGTTCTTC.

This clone was detected once. V and J are TRBV5-6 and TRBJ2-7, with 9 bases matching TRBD1. Germline V gene sequence: CDR1 SGHDT, CDR2 YYEEEE. J lost 7 bases, V lost 2 bases, and 10 bases had no gene match. This CDR3 region has 15 residues. CDR3 in amino acids: CASSFLGTGFQEQYF. CDR3 nucleotides: TGTGCCAGCAGCTTTTTAGGGACAGGGTTTCAGGAGCAGTACTTC.

V and J are TRBV6-2 or TRBV6-3 and TRBJ1-2, with D unresolved. Trimming pared 0 bases from V and 5 bases from J, leaving 19 bases between. The germline V gene has CDR1 MNHEY and CDR2 SVGEGT. This CDR3 comprises 17 residues. The CDR3 coding sequence is TGTGCCAGCAGTTACTCTTCTTCTGGACTGATCCTTTATGGCTACACCTTC. It specifies CASSYSSSGLILYGYTF.

This clone was found a few times. The rearrangement joins TRBV5-1 to TRBJ2-3; no firm D call. The germline V gene encodes CDR1 SGHRS and CDR2 YFSETQ. This CDR3 has 14 amino acids. The ends were cut back, 6 bases at V and 2 bases at J, with 13 bases in the middle. DNA for the CDR3: TGCGCCAGCACCCCTGGAGATCCCACAGATACGCAGTATTTT. Protein product: CASTPGDPTDTQYF.

The chain has TRBV11-2 and TRBJ2-3; unclear D gene. The V end lost 1 base, the J end lost 6 bases, and 8 bases lay between the germline ends. This CDR3 is built from 13 residues. Germline V gives CDR1 SGHAT, CDR2 FQNNGV. CDR3 DNA: TGTGCCAGCAGCTTAGCCTACGGGGATACGCAGTATTTT. This encodes CASSLAYGDTQYF. Based on the CDR3 plus reference TRBV11-2 and TRBJ2-3, the full variable domain is EAGVAQSPRYKIIEKRQSVAFWCNPISGHATLYWYQQILGQGPKLLIQFQNNGVVDDSQLPKDRFSAERLKGVDSTLKIQPAKLEDSAVYLCASSLAYGDTQYFGPGTRLTVL.

V and J are TRBV6-5 and TRBJ2-7, with TRBD1 matching over 10 bases. The V segment lost 3 bases and the J segment 3 bases; nucleotides outside the gene matches: 5. The CDR3 contains 15 residues. In germline, CDR1 is MNHEY, CDR2 SVGAGI. The CDR3 DNA is TGTGCCAGCAGTTATGGGGACAGGGGAAACTACGAGCAGTACTTC. It codes for CASSYGDRGNYEQYF.

The chain links TRBV5-6 to TRBJ2-7; D is possibly TRBD2 (6 bases). The V end lost 1 base, the J end lost 3 bases, and 11 bases lay between the germline ends. The CDR3 runs to 14 residues. Germline values: CDR1 SGHDT, CDR2 YYEEEE. CDR3 in DNA: TGTGCCAGCAGCTTGTTAGCGGCGAACTACGAGCAGTACTTC. It specifies CASSLLAANYEQYF.

The chain carries TRBV7-2 and TRBJ2-3; maybe TRBD2 (6 bases). With 3 bases removed from V and 0 bases from J, the gap between germline ends came to 13 bases. Germline V gene sequence: CDR1 SGHTA, CDR2 FQGNSA. The CDR3 runs to 16 residues. The CDR3, as DNA: TGTGCCAGCAGCTTCGTGGAGGGCTCTAGCACAGATACGCAGTATTTT. This encodes CASSFVEGSSTDTQYF.

The chain is built from TRBV4-3 and TRBJ1-4; 9 bases map to TRBD1. The CDR3 extends over 16 amino acids. V shed 4 bases and J 6 bases; nucleotides not matched to a gene: 9. Per germline, CDR1 LGHNA and CDR2 YSLEER. The CDR3 nucleotides are TGCGCCAGCAGCCTAATCCCGGGACAGGGAGATGAAAAACTGTTTTTT. Its protein product is CASSLIPGQGDEKLFF.

The chain joins TRBV5-1 to TRBJ2-7, with 10 nucleotides matching TRBD2. With V trimmed by 4 bases and J by 1 base, 5 bases remained unmatched. Germline V gene lookup returns CDR1 SGHRS and CDR2 YFSETQ. The CDR3 length is 15 residues. The DNA for the CDR3 is TGCGCCAGCAGCGGCACTAGCGGGGCTTCCTACGAGCAGTACTTC. It encodes CASSGTSGASYEQYF.